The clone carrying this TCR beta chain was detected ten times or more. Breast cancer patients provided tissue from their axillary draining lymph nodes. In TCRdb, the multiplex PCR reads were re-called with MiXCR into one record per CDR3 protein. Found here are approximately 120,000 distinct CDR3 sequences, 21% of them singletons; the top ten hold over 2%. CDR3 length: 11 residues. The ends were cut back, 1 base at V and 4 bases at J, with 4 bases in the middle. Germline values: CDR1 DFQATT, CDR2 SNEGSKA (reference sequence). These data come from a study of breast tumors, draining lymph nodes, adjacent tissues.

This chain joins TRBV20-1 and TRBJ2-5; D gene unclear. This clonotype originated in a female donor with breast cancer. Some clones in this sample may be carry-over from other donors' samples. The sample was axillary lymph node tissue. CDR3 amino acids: CSARVGETQYF. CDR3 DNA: TGCAGTGCTAGAGTAGGAGAGACCCAGTACTTC.